The present TCR beta chain was sequenced within a study of shared T cell receptors in the human thymus. CDR1 PRHDT and CDR2 FYEKMQ come from the germline V gene (reference sequence). The CDR3 sequence is 13 residues long. Between the trimmed V and J ends, which lost 1 base and 7 bases, there was a span of 8 bases. Profiling relied on immunoSEQ multiplex PCR, and the TCRdb table lists in-frame clones only, not all of them. Of some 700,000 clones listed, 80% to 90% are singletons. This sample was also put to use in a study of human thymus T cells. That paper adds: Corrective heart surgery yielded the resections from which the thymus tissue came.

The source is a girl in the first two years of life with a congenital heart defect. The chain joins TRBV13 to TRBJ1-5; no reliable D call. The specimen was thymocytes. The CDR3 is CASSLVRGQPQHF. CDR3 sequence (DNA): TGTGCCAGCAGCTTAGTTCGGGGACAGCCCCAGCATTTT.